The 31 T cell receptor beta chains below were found in one sample sequenced in a study of cytomegalovirus exposure and HLA in healthy donors (dated by TCRdb to the late 2010s). Library method: the immunoSEQ multiplex PCR assay. The multiplex PCR relied on a mix of 60 forward primers for TCR Vbeta segments and 13 reverse primers for TCR Jbeta segments. TCRdb took this table from immuneACCESS and kept in-frame rearrangements with V and J called. Such tables lack part of the clones; where checked against another copy, unresolved V genes explain under half of the gap, and the rest is unexplained. The sample profile shows about 98,000 clones; under 75% of them were found once. Around 2.3% of the sample lies in the top ten. The sequencing input was PBMCs. All receptors derive from a man in his forties or fifties in good health and CMV-seronegative.

The rearrangement links TRBV6-6 to TRBJ2-5; TRBD2 aligns across 8 bases. The CDR3 contains 13 residues. Per the germline V gene, CDR1 is MNHNY and CDR2 is SVGAGI (reference sequence). The J segment lost 4 bases and the V segment lost 6 bases, leaving 4 bases of the junction unmatched. CDR3 amino acids: CASSREGRETQYF. The CDR3 nucleotides are TGTGCCAGCAGCCGGGAGGGCCGAGAGACCCAGTACTTC.

The rearrangement links TRBV9 to TRBJ1-2, with D possibly matching TRBD1 (6 bases). V was clipped by 4 bases and J by 4 bases, with 14 bases between them. The V gene's germline CDR1 is SGDLS and CDR2 YYNGEE. The CDR3 has 14 amino acids. CDR3: CASSPQQGPYGYTF. CDR3 sequence (DNA): TGTGCCAGCAGCCCCCAACAGGGTCCCTATGGCTACACCTTC.

This chain links TRBV7-3 with TRBJ2-1; D might be TRBD2 (6 bases). CDR1 SGHTA and CDR2 FQGTGA come from the germline V gene. This CDR3 has 13 residues. Trimming cost V 5 bases and J 9 bases, with 14 bases left between them. CDR3 in DNA: TGTGCCAGCAGCGCTCTTCAGGGAGGTGAGCAGTTCTTC. Protein product: CASSALQGGEQFF.

The chain combines TRBV2 with TRBJ2-7, with 10 bases lining up with TRBD1. CDR1 SNHLY and CDR2 FYNNEI come from the germline V gene. The CDR3 is 14 residues long. Trimming cost V 4 bases and J 4 bases; bases outside gene matches: 4. The CDR3 DNA reads TGTGCCAGCAGTGGGGGACAGGGGAAGTACGAGCAGTACTTC. Its translation is CASSGGQGKYEQYF.

This clone was seen more than once but under ten times. CDR3 coding DNA: TGTGCCAGCAGCACAGGGGGGAACACTGAAGCTTTCTTT. It yields the protein CASSTGGNTEAFF. The chain combines TRBV2 with TRBJ1-1; 8 bases agree with TRBD1. The CDR3 loop spans 13 amino acids. Trimming took 6 bases from V and 1 from J; bases not matched to a gene: 1. Germline loops: CDR1 SNHLY, CDR2 FYNNEI.

The V call is TRBV9, the J call TRBJ2-2; tentatively, D is TRBD2 (5 bases). With 0 bases removed from V and 0 bases from J, the gap between germline ends came to 9 bases. Germline loops: CDR1 SGDLS, CDR2 YYNGEE. This CDR3 spans 16 amino acids. The CDR3 spells CASSVASGSNTGELFF. CDR3 DNA sequence: TGTGCCAGCAGCGTAGCTTCGGGATCGAACACCGGGGAGCTGTTTTTT.

CDR3 protein: CASSTETGVRLGAGELFF. CDR3 sequence (DNA): TGTGCCAGCAGCACCGAGACAGGGGTCCGCCTTGGCGCCGGGGAGCTGTTTTTT. The rearrangement joins TRBV7-9 to TRBJ2-2, with 8 nucleotides matching TRBD1. The CDR3 has 18 residues. Germline lookup yields CDR1 SEHNR and CDR2 FQNEAQ (reference sequence). The trim removed 5 bases at V and 6 bases at J, leaving 17 bases unmatched.

The rearrangement uses TRBV5-5 and TRBJ1-2; weak D call: TRBD1 (5 bases). This CDR3 is built from 14 residues. The V end was cut by 2 bases, the J end by 6 bases, with 14 bases between. The V gene's germline CDR1 is SGHKS and CDR2 YYEKEE (reference sequence). This CDR3 is CASSFGRGRDGYTF. CDR3 bases: TGTGCCAGCAGCTTCGGTAGGGGCAGAGATGGCTACACCTTC.

The chain couples TRBV27 to TRBJ1-2; TRBD1 matches 7 bases. CDR3 length: 12 residues. Germline V gene data show CDR1 as MNHEY and CDR2 as SMNVEV (reference sequence). Trimming took 8 bases from V and 5 from J; bases not matched to a gene: 5. CDR3 sequence (DNA): TGTGCCAGCGGAAGACAGGGATATGGCTACACCTTC. As protein: CASGRQGYGYTF.

The chain employs TRBV2 and TRBJ1-5; 10 bases are a match to TRBD1. With V trimmed by 6 bases and J by 6 bases, 8 bases remained unmatched. This CDR3 region has 15 residues. CDR1 is SNHLY and CDR2 is FYNNEI in the germline V gene. The chain's CDR3 is CASRGPGQGSQPQHF. The CDR3 nucleotides are TGTGCCAGCAGGGGACCGGGACAGGGGAGTCAGCCCCAGCATTTT. Drawing the rest from reference TRBV2 and TRBJ1-5, the complete variable domain is EPEVTQTPSHQVTQMGQEVILRCVPISNHLYFYWYRQILGQKVEFLVSFYNNEISEKSEIFDDQFSVERPDGSNFTLKIRSTKLEDSAMYFCASRGPGQGSQPQHFGDGTRLSIL.

The table lists this clone with a count of one. This chain uses TRBV4-1 with TRBJ2-3; 10 nucleotides line up with TRBD2. CDR3 length: 17 residues. J gave up 1 base and V 4 bases, and 8 bases lay outside the gene matches. Germline-derived CDR1 and CDR2 are MGHRA and YSYEKL. The CDR3 nucleotides are TGCGCCAGCAGCCCCTATAGCGGGGGGACCCGCACAGATACGCAGTATTTT. This encodes CASSPYSGGTRTDTQYF.

The chain recombines TRBV6-1 with TRBJ2-6, with a possible D match to TRBD1 (5 bases). The CDR3 totals 16 residues. Germline V CDR1 and CDR2: MNHNS, SASEGT. The V end lost 3 bases, the J end lost 2 bases, and 11 bases lay between the germline ends. CDR3 in DNA: TGTGCCAGCAGTGAGTTATTAGGGGCTGGGGCCAACGTCCTGACTTTC. Residues: CASSELLGAGANVLTF.

The chain joins TRBV5-1 to TRBJ2-7, with TRBD2 matching over 9 bases. J gave up 2 bases and V 0 bases, and 6 bases lay outside the gene matches. Looked up from germline, CDR1 is SGHRS and CDR2 is YFSETQ. This CDR3 comprises 16 residues. The CDR3 is CASSLELAGNAYEQYF. The CDR3 DNA sequence: TGCGCCAGCAGCTTGGAGCTAGCGGGAAACGCCTACGAGCAGTACTTC.

CDR3 sequence reads: CASSSQAYEQYF. For the CDR3, the DNA is TGCGCCAGCAGCTCCCAGGCCTACGAGCAGTACTTC. The chain combines TRBV5-1 with TRBJ2-7; D remains ambiguous. Germline V gives CDR1 SGHRS, CDR2 YFSETQ. Trimming pared 3 bases from V and 2 bases from J, leaving 6 bases between. This CDR3 comprises 12 residues.

The J gene is TRBJ2-7, the V gene TRBV5-1, with 8 nucleotides matching TRBD1. The length of the CDR3 is 12 residues. V dropped 6 bases and J dropped 3; count of bases not matched to a gene: 2. The germline CDR1 and CDR2 sequences are SGHRS and YFSETQ. The CDR3 loop is CASTGQGYEQYF. The DNA for the CDR3 is TGCGCCAGCACAGGACAGGGCTACGAGCAGTACTTC.

A few counts support this clone. The J gene is TRBJ1-6, the V gene TRBV5-1; D ambiguous. The CDR3 extends over 13 amino acids. Germline loops: CDR1 SGHRS, CDR2 YFSETQ. Trimming left V 0 bases short and J 7 bases short, with 5 bases between. CDR3 DNA sequence: TGCGCCAGCAGCTTGGGGAGAAATTCACCCCTCCACTTT. This codes for CASSLGRNSPLHF.

The table lists this clone with a few counts. The V gene is TRBV5-8, the J gene TRBJ2-7; 8 bases fit TRBD1. The CDR3 covers 14 residues. The germline gives CDR1 SGHTS, CDR2 YDEGEE. The junction had 5 bases not matched to a gene; V was cut back by 2 bases and J by 4 bases. CDR3 loop: CASSLGQGVYEQYF. CDR3 sequence (DNA): TGTGCCAGCAGCTTAGGACAGGGAGTTTACGAGCAGTACTTC.

This chain links TRBV11-3 with TRBJ2-7, with 11 nucleotides matching TRBD2. The J segment lost 4 bases and the V segment lost 2 bases, leaving 16 bases of the junction unmatched. The CDR3 has 19 amino acids. CDR1 SGHNT and CDR2 YENEEA come from the germline V gene. CDR3 region: CASSLPQTSGEPGIYEQYF. The CDR3 DNA is TGTGCCAGCAGCTTACCCCAGACTAGCGGGGAGCCCGGGATATACGAGCAGTACTTC. The full variable domain, completed using reference TRBV11-3 and TRBJ2-7, is EAGVVQSPRYKIIEKKQPVAFWCNPISGHNTLYWYLQNLGQGPELLIRYENEEAVDDSQLPKDRFSAERLKGVDSTLKIQPAELGDSAVYLCASSLPQTSGEPGIYEQYFGPGTRLTVT.

This clone was picked up one time. This rearrangement joins TRBV5-4 to TRBJ2-2, with 9 bases identical to TRBD1. Germline-derived CDR1 and CDR2 are SGHNT and YYREEE (reference sequence). J was trimmed by 7 bases and V by 7 bases; bases with no gene match: 8. The CDR3 consists of 14 residues. The CDR3 DNA reads TGTGCCAGCTTCAAGGGGACAGGGAACGGGGAGCTGTTTTTT. Protein sequence: CASFKGTGNGELFF. The entire variable domain, with the rest obtained from reference TRBV5-4 and TRBJ2-2, is as follows: ETGVTQSPTHLIKTRGQQVTLRCSSQSGHNTVSWYQQALGQGPQFIFQYYREEENGRGNFPPRFSGLQFPNYSSELNVNALELDDSALYLCASFKGTGNGELFFGEGSRLTVL.

The chain uses TRBV18 and TRBJ2-2; no firm D call. CDR3 length: 14 residues. V lost 6 bases to trimming and J lost 2 bases, with 10 bases between them. CDR1 and CDR2 from the germline V gene are KGHSH and LQKENI. DNA of the CDR3: TGTGCCAGCTCCCCTCGTGTAAACACCGGGGAGCTGTTTTTT. Amino acid sequence: CASSPRVNTGELFF.

This chain links TRBV11-2 with TRBJ1-1; 7 bases map to TRBD1. CDR1 and CDR2 from the germline V gene are SGHAT and FQNNGV. This CDR3 comprises 15 residues. Unmatched junction bases numbered 5, after V lost 3 bases and J lost 1 base. Written as DNA, the CDR3 is TGTGCCAGCAGCTTCAGGGGGAACGGGAACACTGAAGCTTTCTTT. This encodes CASSFRGNGNTEAFF.

This sequence joins TRBV14 and TRBJ1-1; TRBD1 is a possible D gene (6 bases). CDR1 and CDR2 from the germline V gene are SGHDN and FVKESK. The length of the CDR3 is 17 residues. Trimming cost V 1 base and J 9 bases, with 24 bases left between them. CDR3 residues: CASSQGVLRGGTRQAFF. The CDR3 DNA follows: TGTGCCAGCAGCCAAGGCGTTCTCCGGGGGGGCACCCGACAAGCTTTCTTT. The entire variable domain, with the rest obtained from reference TRBV14 and TRBJ1-1, is as follows: EAGVTQFPSHSVIEKGQTVTLRCDPISGHDNLYWYRRVMGKEIKFLLHFVKESKQDESGMPNNRFLAERTGGTYSTLKVQPAELEDSGVYFCASSQGVLRGGTRQAFFGQGTRLTVV.

The chain couples TRBV7-8 to TRBJ1-4, with TRBD1 as a possible D gene (5 bases). The germline V gene encodes CDR1 SGHVS and CDR2 FQNEAQ. The CDR3 is 14 residues long. The V and J ends lost 5 bases and 8 bases respectively, with 15 bases between them. The CDR3 is CASSATGGGEKLFF. The CDR3 DNA reads as TGTGCCAGCAGCGCAACGGGGGGAGGAGAAAAACTGTTTTTT.

This clone was counted a few times. An end of the junction differs from the germline gene, which may be a read error. The chain has TRBV10-3 and TRBJ1-2; the D gene is possibly TRBD1 (5 bases). CDR1 and CDR2 (germline): ENHRY, SYGVKD. This CDR3 comprises 15 residues. Here the CDR3 reads CAISVRQGTNYGYTF. DNA of the CDR3: TGTGCCATCAGTGTTAGGCAGGGAACTAATTATGGCTACACCTTC.

V is TRBV6-1 and J is TRBJ2-1; D perhaps matches TRBD2 (5 bases). The CDR3 is made up of 15 amino acids. Looked up from germline, CDR1 is MNHNS and CDR2 is SASEGT. V was shortened by 1 base and J by 7 bases, with 14 bases between the two germline ends. As DNA, the CDR3 is TGTGCCAGCAGTGAAGGATTCGGAGGAGGAAATGAGCAGTTCTTC. Translating gives CASSEGFGGGNEQFF.

DNA for the CDR3: TGCGCCACCAGGGACAGGGGTCGAGAGCAGTACTTC. Protein: CATRDRGREQYF. The chain is built from TRBV10-2 and TRBJ2-7; 10 bases align to TRBD1. This CDR3 is 12 amino acids long. V lost 10 bases to trimming and J lost 7 bases; unmatched junction nucleotides: 7. The germline V gene has CDR1 WSHSY and CDR2 SAAADI.

This chain connects TRBV28 to TRBJ1-3, with D perhaps matching TRBD1 (5 bases). The CDR3 contains 13 residues. Germline V lookup: CDR1 MDHEN, CDR2 SYDVKM. V was pared by 2 bases and J by 7 bases, with 9 bases between. The CDR3 sequence: CASSLTGFNTIYF. Here the CDR3 DNA reads TGTGCCAGCAGTTTAACAGGATTCAACACCATATATTTT.

The chain is built from TRBV2 and TRBJ2-7; D remains ambiguous. CDR1 is SNHLY and CDR2 is FYNNEI in the germline V gene. Trimming removed 5 bases at V and 0 bases at J, with 14 bases between. The CDR3 length is 15 residues. The CDR3 coding sequence is TGTGCCAGCAGTTCACCTCGTACCTACTCCTACGAGCAGTACTTC. Translating it yields CASSSPRTYSYEQYF.

The chain has TRBV30 and TRBJ1-5; D might be TRBD1 (5 bases). This CDR3 comprises 14 residues. Germline CDR1 and CDR2: GTSNPN and SVGIG (reference sequence). Trimming shortened V by 0 bases and J by 3 bases, and 9 bases separated the two germline ends. The CDR3 loop reads CAWSVWGNNQPQHF. CDR3 nucleotide sequence: TGTGCCTGGAGTGTGTGGGGCAACAATCAGCCCCAGCATTTT.

The chain couples TRBV10-2 to TRBJ1-5; D perhaps matches TRBD1 (5 bases). There are 14 residues in the CDR3. CDR1 and CDR2 from the germline V gene are WSHSY and SAAADI. Trimming cost V 4 bases and J 2 bases, with 9 bases left between them. CDR3: CASSVSGGNQPQHF. The CDR3 DNA is TGCGCCAGCAGTGTATCGGGGGGCAATCAGCCCCAGCATTTT.

V gene TRBV11-1 combines with J gene TRBJ1-4, with 8 bases identical to TRBD1. Germline CDR1 reads SGHAT; CDR2 reads FQDESV (reference sequence). The CDR3 covers 14 residues. The V segment lost 7 bases and the J segment 5 bases; nucleotides outside the gene matches: 6. The CDR3 DNA reads TGTGCCAGCACCTCGGGACAGGTGAATGAAAAACTGTTTTTT. Protein: CASTSGQVNEKLFF.